These 8 T cell receptor beta chains were sequenced from one sample in a study of T cells in Graves' hyperthyroidism and ophthalmopathy. RNA transcripts were the template for amplifying TCR beta CDR3 regions. TCR CDR3 underwent first-round RT-PCR with the HTBI primer set. MiXCR, run by TCRdb on the multiplex PCR reads, gives a single entry per CDR3 protein. Here the sample spans about 500,000 distinct CDR3 sequences, roughly 16% being singletons. Input material: blood. The source is a woman aged 25-40 years with Graves' ophthalmopathy.

This clonotype has a handful of counts. For the CDR3, the DNA is TGTGCCAGCAGTTTCATCCCCCAGCCCCAGCATTTT. It is translated as CASSFIPQPQHF. V and J are TRBV12-3 or TRBV12-4 and TRBJ1-5, with no clear D. V shed 3 bases and J shed 7 bases, with 7 bases lying between them. The CDR3 extends over 12 amino acids.

This clonotype appeared a few times. The chain combines TRBV28 with TRBJ2-7; 8 bases agree with TRBD1. The CDR3 contains 17 residues. Per the germline V gene, CDR1 is MDHEN and CDR2 is SYDVKM. Germline trimming cut 4 bases from V and 0 bases from J; bases unmatched to any gene: 11. The DNA for the CDR3 is TGTGCCAGCAGTTCACCCCAGGGGGCCCTCCCCTCCTACGAGCAGTACTTC. It encodes CASSSPQGALPSYEQYF.

This clonotype was picked up a small number of times. V usage is TRBV19 and J usage is TRBJ2-1; 9 positions agree with TRBD2. Per the germline V gene, CDR1 is LNHDA and CDR2 is SQIVND (reference sequence). The CDR3 sequence is 14 residues long. V trimming: 5 bases; J trimming: 8 bases; junction bases outside the gene matches: 7. The CDR3: CASSGASGIHEQFF. In nucleotides, the CDR3 is TGTGCCAGTAGTGGGGCTAGCGGGATCCATGAGCAGTTCTTC.

In its sample, this clonotype was seen many times. The CDR3 protein is CSAPPGVTKRGTDTQYF. The CDR3 DNA follows: TGCAGTGCTCCGCCGGGGGTTACGAAAAGGGGCACAGATACGCAGTATTTT. The V and J genes are TRBV20-1 and TRBJ2-3, with D perhaps TRBD2 (6 bases). The V gene lost 5 bases and the J gene lost 1 base, with 22 bases spanning the gap. This CDR3 spans 17 amino acids. CDR1 and CDR2 (germline): DFQATT, SNEGSKA (reference sequence).

This clonotype was found many times. The chain joins TRBV5-1 to TRBJ1-6; D is undetermined. The CDR3 has 15 residues. CDR1 and CDR2 from the germline V gene are SGHRS and YFSETQ. The ends were cut back, 0 bases at V and 9 bases at J, with 13 bases in the middle. The CDR3 sequence: CASSLDRVGASPLHF. Written as DNA, the CDR3 is TGCGCCAGCAGCTTGGATAGGGTGGGCGCTTCACCCCTCCACTTT. Using reference TRBV5-1 and TRBJ1-6 for the parts outside the CDR3, the full variable domain is KAGVTQTPRYLIKTRGQQVTLSCSPISGHRSVSWYQQTPGQGLQFLFEYFSETQRNKGNFPGRFSGRQFSNSRSEMNVSTLELGDSALYLCASSLDRVGASPLHFGNGTRLTVT.

The V gene is TRBV20-1, the J gene TRBJ1-2, with TRBD1 as a possible D gene (5 bases). CDR3 size: 14 residues. V lost 6 bases, J lost 4 bases, and 18 bases lay in between. Germline lookup yields CDR1 DFQATT and CDR2 SNEGSKA (reference sequence). For the CDR3, the DNA is TGCAGTGCGAATCCAGTTCGTGGGGGCTATGGCTACACCTTC. Its protein product is CSANPVRGGYGYTF.

This chain connects TRBV27 to TRBJ2-1; 16 bases line up with TRBD2. Germline lookup yields CDR1 MNHEY and CDR2 SMNVEV (reference sequence). This CDR3 has 16 amino acids. V lost 8 bases to trimming and J lost 6 bases; unmatched junction nucleotides: 7. The CDR3 DNA reads TGTGCCAGCTCGGGACTAGCGGGAGGGCCCTCCAATGAGCAGTTCTTC. Protein: CASSGLAGGPSNEQFF.

This clonotype was picked up many times. The chain carries TRBV11-2 and TRBJ2-4; D call uncertain. From germline, CDR1 is SGHAT and CDR2 FQNNGV. Trimming stripped 0 bases from V and 9 bases from J, with 18 bases between. CDR3 length: 16 amino acids. The CDR3 DNA reads as TGTGCCAGCAGCTTAGATCCCTCCCCGCTAGACACCATTCAGTACTTC. Translation gives CASSLDPSPLDTIQYF.